This note documents a single TCR beta chain sequence. This clone was observed a few times. Its antigen specificity is not known. Qualities for individual bases were not recorded, and no much larger clone is one base off. This specimen belongs to a study of beta chain features in type 1 diabetes (dated by TCRdb to between 2017 and 2018). General notes on the study: Mean age, gender distribution, total cell number and subset yield did not differ between patients and healthy donors. A total of 85 million to 140 million sorted cells were examined across all samples, and a strong correlation was observed between cell number per subset and RNA yield. In the study, TCRB repertoires of sorted circulating CD4+ T cell subsets from recently diagnosed type 1 diabetes patients were compared with those of matched healthy donors. Regulatory and stem cell-like memory subsets were obtained from only 8 patients and roughly 8 healthy donors, while naive and central memory subsets were obtained from all 28 donors. General findings and caveats noted by the study authors: Because cDNA rather than genomic DNA was sequenced, highly expressing activated cells could have been over-represented, although no difference in activation and CD3 levels was found between groups. In all four CD4+ subsets, TCRB CDR3 length was moderately but significantly shorter in type 1 diabetes patients. The naive, central memory and regulatory TCRB repertoires appeared to resemble one another more closely among patients than among healthy donors. Fewer insertions and more nucleotide deletions at VDJ recombination sites were observed in patients with type 1 diabetes, implying thymic rearrangement abnormalities. PCR might favor shorter templates, but patient and control samples were amplified and corrected together, so any skew would affect both groups equally. Because the HLA sub-analyses included only small numbers of individuals, any influence of HLA type on TCRB rearrangement was left unresolved.

All of the isolated RNA was reverse transcribed with the High Capacity cDNA Reverse Transcription Kit, so expressed TCRB transcripts were sequenced. Naive, central memory and regulatory T cell samples underwent deep immunoSEQ sequencing, averaging about 3.3 million total reads per sample. Sorted cells were lysed in RLT buffer, and RNA was extracted using DNase-treated RNeasy Micro or Mini kits according to cell number. To prevent cross-contamination, every cell subset was processed on its own, while patient and healthy donor samples were processed together. The immunoSEQ multiplex PCR was used to amplify TCRB sequences from cDNA, generating 87-bp fragments that spanned the CDR3 region. Sequencing of the amplicons was performed on the Illumina HiSeq platform. Turning to the authors' computational methods: Synthetic template baselines were used to correct PCR bias computationally, reads within Hamming distance 2 were collapsed together, and singletons that could not be merged were discarded. By aligning reads against IMGT, V, D and J genes, CDR3 length, and insertions or deletions at six rearrangement sites were assigned. Clonotype counts were normalized to sorted cell number within each subset before computing true diversity and Gini coefficients with the tcR R package. The overlap coefficient, calculated on TCRB nucleotide sequences, was used to measure repertoire sharing. Out-of-frame TCRB sequences from naive cells were analyzed to stand in for the pre-selection repertoire. The source is immuneACCESS, and TCRdb retained only in-frame sequences with V and J called. Part of the clones is not carried over; for the studies checked, unresolved V genes explain less than half of this, and the remainder is unexplained. From that table come the V and J calls and clone size; the DNA was used to work out D and trimming. Within this sample are 300,000 to 400,000 clones, with roughly 12% of them counted one time only. The ten largest clones take up about 0.018% of the sample.

The CDR3 covers 15 residues, taking in both the cysteine and the phenylalanine. The kept DNA is CDR3 alone, 45 bases in frame from the first base. CDR1 MDHEN and CDR2 SYDVKM are derived from the germline V gene. V and J are trimmed by 10 bases and 8 bases, and the gene matches miss 17 bases of the junction. A single peripheral blood draw of 95 to 150 mL on average was collected from each donor into heparinised tubes. Naive, central memory, regulatory and stem cell-like memory CD4+ T cells were sorted on a BD FACSAria II using a panel including CD45RO, CCR7, CD25, CD127, CD95 and CD27. All sorted populations exceeded 95% purity. PBMCs were isolated right away by Lymphoprep density gradient centrifugation and were stained directly, without culture. So that batch effects would be minimized, each experiment stained and sorted samples in pairs, pairing one healthy donor with one patient.

The sequence links TRBV28 to TRBJ2-1; 7 nucleotides in the junction match TRBD2. The sequence was obtained from a man younger than 30 in good health. Sequenced: naive CD4+ T cells from blood. The meaning of the sample's cell subset or site label: true naive CD4+ T cells. The DNA reads as follows: TGTGCCACCAACGGTGGGGGAGGGGTTTTTTATGAGCAGTTCTTC. It translates to CATNGGGGVFYEQFF.